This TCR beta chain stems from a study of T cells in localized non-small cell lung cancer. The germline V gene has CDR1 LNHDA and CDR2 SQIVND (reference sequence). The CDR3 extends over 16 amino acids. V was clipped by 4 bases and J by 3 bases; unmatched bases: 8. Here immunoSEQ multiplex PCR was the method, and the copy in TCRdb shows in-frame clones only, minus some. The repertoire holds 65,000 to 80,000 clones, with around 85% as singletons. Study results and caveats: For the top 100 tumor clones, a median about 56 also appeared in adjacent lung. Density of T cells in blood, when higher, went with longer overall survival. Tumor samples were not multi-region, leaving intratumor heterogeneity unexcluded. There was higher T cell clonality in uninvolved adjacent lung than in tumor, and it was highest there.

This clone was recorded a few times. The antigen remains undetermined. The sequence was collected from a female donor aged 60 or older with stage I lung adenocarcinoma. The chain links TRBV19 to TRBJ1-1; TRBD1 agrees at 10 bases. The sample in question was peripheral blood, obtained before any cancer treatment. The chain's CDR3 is CASSTGQGGVYTEAFF. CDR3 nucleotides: TGTGCCAGTAGTACTGGACAGGGGGGTGTGTACACTGAAGCTTTCTTT.